Sequencing of this T cell receptor beta chain was carried out in a study of blood T cell repertoires in COVID-19. Here immunoSEQ multiplex PCR was the method, and the copy in TCRdb shows in-frame clones only, minus some. The sample has some 250,000 clones, 85% to 90% seen once. Germline V gene sequence: CDR1 GTSNPN, CDR2 SVGIG (reference sequence). This CDR3 is built from 15 residues. Trimming cost V 3 bases and J 2 bases; bases outside gene matches: 7. Sequences were obtained from peripheral blood. The chain has TRBV30 and TRBJ2-1, with 7 positions matching TRBD2. The receptor's source is a woman aged 40 to 55 who had recovered from COVID-19. This chain's CDR3 is CAWRTGGSPYNEQFF. CDR3 in DNA: TGTGCCTGGAGAACGGGCGGGAGTCCCTACAATGAGCAGTTCTTC.